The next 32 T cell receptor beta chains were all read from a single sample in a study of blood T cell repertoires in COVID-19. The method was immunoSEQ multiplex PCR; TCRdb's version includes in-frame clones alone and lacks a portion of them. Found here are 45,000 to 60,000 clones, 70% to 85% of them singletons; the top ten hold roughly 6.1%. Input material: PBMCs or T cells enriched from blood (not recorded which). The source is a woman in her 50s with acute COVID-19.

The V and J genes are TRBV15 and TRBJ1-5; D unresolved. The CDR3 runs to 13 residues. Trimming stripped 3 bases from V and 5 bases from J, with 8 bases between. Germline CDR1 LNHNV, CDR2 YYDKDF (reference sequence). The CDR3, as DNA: TGTGCCACCAGCAGCCACATTGATCAGCCCCAGCATTTT. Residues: CATSSHIDQPQHF.

The CDR3 spells CASSFTGGNQPQHF. The CDR3 nucleotides are TGTGCCAGTAGTTTTACAGGGGGAAATCAGCCCCAGCATTTT. The chain is built from TRBV19 and TRBJ1-5; 8 bases are a match to TRBD1. The germline CDR1 and CDR2 sequences are LNHDA and SQIVND (reference sequence). The CDR3 is 14 residues long. With V trimmed by 5 bases and J by 4 bases, 4 bases remained unmatched.

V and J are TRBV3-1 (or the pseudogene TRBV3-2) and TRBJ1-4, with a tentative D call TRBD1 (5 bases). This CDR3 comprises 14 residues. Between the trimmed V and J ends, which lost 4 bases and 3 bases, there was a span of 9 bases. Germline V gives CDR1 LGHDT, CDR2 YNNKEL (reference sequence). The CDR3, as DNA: TGTGCCAGCAGCCTCAGGGTGTCTAATGAAAAACTGTTTTTT. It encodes CASSLRVSNEKLFF.

Here the CDR3 DNA reads TGTGCCAGCAGCTTTACTCCCCACAGGGGGCACACTGAAGCTTTCTTT. It translates to CASSFTPHRGHTEAFF. The chain employs TRBV7-9 and TRBJ1-1; TRBD1 aligns across 9 bases. V shed 3 bases and J 3 bases; nucleotides not matched to a gene: 8. Germline CDR1 and CDR2: SEHNR and FQNEAQ (reference sequence). This CDR3 has 16 amino acids.

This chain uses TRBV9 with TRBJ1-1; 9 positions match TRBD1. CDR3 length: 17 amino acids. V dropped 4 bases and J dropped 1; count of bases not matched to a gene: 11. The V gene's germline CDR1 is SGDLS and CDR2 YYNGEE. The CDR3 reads CASSLTPGQGGNTEAFF. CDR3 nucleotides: TGTGCCAGCAGCTTGACCCCGGGACAGGGAGGGAACACTGAAGCTTTCTTT.

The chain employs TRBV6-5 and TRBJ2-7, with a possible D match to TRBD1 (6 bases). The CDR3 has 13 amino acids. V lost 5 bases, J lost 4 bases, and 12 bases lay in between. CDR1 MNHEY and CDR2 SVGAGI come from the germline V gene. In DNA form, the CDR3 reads TGTGCCAGCAGTCTTCAGCAGGGGTACGAGCAGTACTTC. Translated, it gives CASSLQQGYEQYF.

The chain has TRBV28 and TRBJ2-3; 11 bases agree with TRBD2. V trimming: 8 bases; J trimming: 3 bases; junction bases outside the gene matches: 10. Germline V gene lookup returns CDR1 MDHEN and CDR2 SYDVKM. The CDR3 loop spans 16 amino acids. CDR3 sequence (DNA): TGTGCCAGCGGGATAGCGGGGGGGCCGGGTACAGATACGCAGTATTTT. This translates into CASGIAGGPGTDTQYF.

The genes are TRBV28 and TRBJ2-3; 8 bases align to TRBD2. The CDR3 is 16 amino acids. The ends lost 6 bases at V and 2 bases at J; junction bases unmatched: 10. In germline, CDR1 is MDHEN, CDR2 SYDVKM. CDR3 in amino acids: CASSTPAGGVTDTQYF. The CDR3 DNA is TGTGCCAGCAGCACCCCGGCCGGGGGGGTCACAGATACGCAGTATTTT.

CDR3 residues: CASSHGPGGRNSPLHF. The CDR3 region has the DNA TGTGCCAGCAGCCATGGCCCGGGGGGACGGAATTCACCCCTCCACTTT. This sequence joins TRBV3-1 (or the pseudogene TRBV3-2) and TRBJ1-6, with D perhaps matching TRBD1 (5 bases). Per the germline V gene, CDR1 is LGHDT and CDR2 is YNNKEL (reference sequence). Trimming pared 3 bases from V and 7 bases from J, leaving 16 bases between. This CDR3 is built from 16 residues.

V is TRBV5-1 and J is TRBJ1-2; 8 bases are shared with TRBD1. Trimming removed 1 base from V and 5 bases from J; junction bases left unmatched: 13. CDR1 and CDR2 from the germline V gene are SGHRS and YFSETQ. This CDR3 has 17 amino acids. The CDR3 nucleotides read TGCGCCAGCAGCTTGACATCCCCAGGACAGGGCGGGTATGGCTACACCTTC. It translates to CASSLTSPGQGGYGYTF.

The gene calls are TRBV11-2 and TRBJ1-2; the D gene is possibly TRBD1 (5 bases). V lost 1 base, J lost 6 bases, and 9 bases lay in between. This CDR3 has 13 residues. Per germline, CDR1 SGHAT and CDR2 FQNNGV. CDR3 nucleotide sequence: TGTGCCAGCAGCTTAGCGGGGGGGGATGGCTACACCTTC. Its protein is CASSLAGGDGYTF. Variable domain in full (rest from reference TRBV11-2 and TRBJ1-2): EAGVAQSPRYKIIEKRQSVAFWCNPISGHATLYWYQQILGQGPKLLIQFQNNGVVDDSQLPKDRFSAERLKGVDSTLKIQPAKLEDSAVYLCASSLAGGDGYTFGSGTRLTVV.

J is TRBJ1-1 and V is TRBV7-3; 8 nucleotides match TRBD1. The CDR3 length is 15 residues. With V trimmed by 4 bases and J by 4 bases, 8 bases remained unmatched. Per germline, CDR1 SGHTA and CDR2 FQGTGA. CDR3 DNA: TGTGCCAGCAGCTCTTCAGGGGGCAGTCGCACTGAAGCTTTCTTT. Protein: CASSSSGGSRTEAFF.

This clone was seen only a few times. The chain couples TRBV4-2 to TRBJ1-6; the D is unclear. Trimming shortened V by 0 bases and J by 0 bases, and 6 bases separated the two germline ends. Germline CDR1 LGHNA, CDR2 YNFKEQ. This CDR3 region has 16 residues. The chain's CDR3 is CASSQDHNSYNSPLHF. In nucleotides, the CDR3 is TGTGCCAGCAGCCAAGATCACAACTCCTATAATTCACCCCTCCACTTT.

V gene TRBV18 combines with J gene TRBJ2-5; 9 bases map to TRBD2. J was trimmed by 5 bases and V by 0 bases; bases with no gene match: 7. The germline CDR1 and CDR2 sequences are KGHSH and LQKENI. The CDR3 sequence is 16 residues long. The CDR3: CASSPPGLAGSETQYF. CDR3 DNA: TGTGCCAGCTCACCACCGGGGCTAGCGGGGTCGGAGACCCAGTACTTC.

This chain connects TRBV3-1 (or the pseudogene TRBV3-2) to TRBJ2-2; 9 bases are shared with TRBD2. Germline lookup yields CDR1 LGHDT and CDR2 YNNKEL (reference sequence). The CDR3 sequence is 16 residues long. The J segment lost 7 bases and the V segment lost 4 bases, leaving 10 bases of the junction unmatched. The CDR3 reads CASSRLGGGANGELFF. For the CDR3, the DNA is TGTGCCAGCAGCCGCCTGGGCGGGGGGGCGAACGGGGAGCTGTTTTTT.

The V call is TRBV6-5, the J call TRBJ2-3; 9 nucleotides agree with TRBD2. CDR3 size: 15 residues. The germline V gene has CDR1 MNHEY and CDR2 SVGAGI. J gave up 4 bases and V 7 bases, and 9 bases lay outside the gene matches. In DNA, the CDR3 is TGTGCCAGCACCAGAGGAGCGGGGGGCCCAGATACGCAGTATTTT. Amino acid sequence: CASTRGAGGPDTQYF.

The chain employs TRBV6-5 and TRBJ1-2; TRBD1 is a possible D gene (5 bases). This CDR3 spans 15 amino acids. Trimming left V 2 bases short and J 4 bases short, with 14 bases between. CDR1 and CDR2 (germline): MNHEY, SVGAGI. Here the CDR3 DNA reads TGTGCCAGCAGTTACGTGGCCAGGGAACGCTATGGCTACACCTTC. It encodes CASSYVARERYGYTF.

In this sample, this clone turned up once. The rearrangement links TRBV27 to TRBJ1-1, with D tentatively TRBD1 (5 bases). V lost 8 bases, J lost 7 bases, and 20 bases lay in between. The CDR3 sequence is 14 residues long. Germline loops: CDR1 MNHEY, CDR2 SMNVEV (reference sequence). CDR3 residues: CASCRDMGLGEAFF. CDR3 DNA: TGTGCCAGCTGCCGAGATATGGGGCTCGGTGAAGCTTTCTTT.

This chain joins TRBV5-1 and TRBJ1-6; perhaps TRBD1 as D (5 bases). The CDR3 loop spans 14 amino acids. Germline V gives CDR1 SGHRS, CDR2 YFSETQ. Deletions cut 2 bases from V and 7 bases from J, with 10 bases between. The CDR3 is CASSFAGPNSPLHF. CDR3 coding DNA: TGCGCCAGCAGCTTCGCAGGGCCCAATTCACCCCTCCACTTT.

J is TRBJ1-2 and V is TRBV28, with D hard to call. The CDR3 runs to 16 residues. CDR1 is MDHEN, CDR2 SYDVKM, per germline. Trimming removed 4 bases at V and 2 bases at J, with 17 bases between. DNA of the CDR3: TGTGCCAGCAGTTACCTCCTTCGCGAGGCGAACTATGGCTACACCTTC. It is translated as CASSYLLREANYGYTF.

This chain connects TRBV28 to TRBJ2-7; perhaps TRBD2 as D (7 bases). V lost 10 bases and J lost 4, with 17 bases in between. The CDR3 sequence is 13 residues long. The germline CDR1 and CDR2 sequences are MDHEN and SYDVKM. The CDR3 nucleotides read TGTGCCACCTTCGAGGGGGGGGTATACGAGCAGTACTTC. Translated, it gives CATFEGGVYEQYF.

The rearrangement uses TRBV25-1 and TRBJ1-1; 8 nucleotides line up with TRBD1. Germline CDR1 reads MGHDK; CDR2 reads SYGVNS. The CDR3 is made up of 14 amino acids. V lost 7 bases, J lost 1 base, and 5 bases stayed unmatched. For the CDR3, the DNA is TGTGCCAGCACCCTCCAGGGGGCGAACACTGAAGCTTTCTTT. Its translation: CASTLQGANTEAFF.

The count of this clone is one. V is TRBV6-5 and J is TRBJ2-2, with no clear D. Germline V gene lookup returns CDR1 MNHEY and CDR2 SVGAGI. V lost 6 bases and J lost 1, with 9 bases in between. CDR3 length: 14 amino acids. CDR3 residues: CASRGTVNTGELFF. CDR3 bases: TGTGCCAGCAGGGGTACAGTGAACACCGGGGAGCTGTTTTTT.

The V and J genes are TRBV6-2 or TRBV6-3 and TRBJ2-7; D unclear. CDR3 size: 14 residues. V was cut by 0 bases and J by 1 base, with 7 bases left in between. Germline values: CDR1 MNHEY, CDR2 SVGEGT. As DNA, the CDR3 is TGTGCCAGCAGTTACTCGGCACCTTCCTACGAGCAGTACTTC. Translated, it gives CASSYSAPSYEQYF.

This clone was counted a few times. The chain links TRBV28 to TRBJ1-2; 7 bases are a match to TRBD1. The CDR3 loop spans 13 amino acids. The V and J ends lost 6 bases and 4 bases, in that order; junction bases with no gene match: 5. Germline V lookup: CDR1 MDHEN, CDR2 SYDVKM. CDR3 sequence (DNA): TGTGCCAGCAGAAGACAGGGATCCTATGGCTACACCTTC. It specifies CASRRQGSYGYTF.

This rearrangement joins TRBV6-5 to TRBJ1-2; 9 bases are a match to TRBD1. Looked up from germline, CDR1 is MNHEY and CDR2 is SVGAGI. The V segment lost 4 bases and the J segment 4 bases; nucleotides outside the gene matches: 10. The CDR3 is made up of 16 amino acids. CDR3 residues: CASSSVYRGLSYGYTF. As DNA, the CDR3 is TGTGCCAGCAGTTCCGTCTACAGGGGGCTTAGCTATGGCTACACCTTC.

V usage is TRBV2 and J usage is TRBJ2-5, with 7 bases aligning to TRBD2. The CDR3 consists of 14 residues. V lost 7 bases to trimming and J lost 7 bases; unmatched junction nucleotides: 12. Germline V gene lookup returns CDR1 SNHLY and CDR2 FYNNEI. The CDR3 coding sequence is TGTGCCAGCAATAGAGCGGGGCGATATGTGACCCAGTACTTC. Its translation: CASNRAGRYVTQYF.

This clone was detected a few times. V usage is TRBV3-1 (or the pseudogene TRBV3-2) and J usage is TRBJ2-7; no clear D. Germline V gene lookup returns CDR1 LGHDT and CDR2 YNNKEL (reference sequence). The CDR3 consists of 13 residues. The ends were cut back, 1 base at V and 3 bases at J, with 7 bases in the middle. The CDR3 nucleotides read TGTGCCAGCAGCCAAGTTACGGGCTACGAGCAGTACTTC. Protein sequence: CASSQVTGYEQYF.

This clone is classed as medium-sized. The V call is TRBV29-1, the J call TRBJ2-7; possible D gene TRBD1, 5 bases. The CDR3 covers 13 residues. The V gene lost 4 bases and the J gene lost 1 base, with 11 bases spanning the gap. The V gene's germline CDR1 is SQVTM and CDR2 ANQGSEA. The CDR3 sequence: CSVADRPSYEQYF. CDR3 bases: TGCAGCGTTGCCGACAGACCTTCCTACGAGCAGTACTTC.

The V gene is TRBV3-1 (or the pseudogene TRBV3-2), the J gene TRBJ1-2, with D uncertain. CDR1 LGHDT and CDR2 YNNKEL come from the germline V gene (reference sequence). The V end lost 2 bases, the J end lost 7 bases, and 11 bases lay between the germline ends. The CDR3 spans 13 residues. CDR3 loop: CASSQYRGGGYTF. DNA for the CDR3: TGTGCCAGCAGCCAATACCGGGGAGGTGGCTACACCTTC.

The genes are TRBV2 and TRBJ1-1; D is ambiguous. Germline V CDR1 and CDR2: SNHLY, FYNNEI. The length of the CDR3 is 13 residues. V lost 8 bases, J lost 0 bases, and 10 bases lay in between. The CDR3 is CASQAQMNTEAFF. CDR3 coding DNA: TGTGCCAGCCAGGCCCAAATGAACACTGAAGCTTTCTTT.

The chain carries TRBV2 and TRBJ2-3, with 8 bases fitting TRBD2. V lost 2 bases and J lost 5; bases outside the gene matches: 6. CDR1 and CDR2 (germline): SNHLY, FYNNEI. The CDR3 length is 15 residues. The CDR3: CASSETKRGIDTQYF. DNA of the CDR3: TGTGCCAGCAGTGAAACTAAGCGGGGGATAGATACGCAGTATTTT.